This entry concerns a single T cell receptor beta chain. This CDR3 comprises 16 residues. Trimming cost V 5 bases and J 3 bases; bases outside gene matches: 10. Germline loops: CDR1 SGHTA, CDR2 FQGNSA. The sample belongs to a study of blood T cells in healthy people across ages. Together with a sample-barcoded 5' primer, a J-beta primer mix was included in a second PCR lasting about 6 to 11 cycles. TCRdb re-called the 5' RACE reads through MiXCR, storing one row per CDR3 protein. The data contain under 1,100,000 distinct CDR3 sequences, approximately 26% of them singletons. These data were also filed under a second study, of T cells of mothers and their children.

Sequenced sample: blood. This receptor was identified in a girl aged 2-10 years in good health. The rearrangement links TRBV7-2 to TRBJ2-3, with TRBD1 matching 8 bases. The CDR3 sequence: CASSLHRQGRTDTQYF. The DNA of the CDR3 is TGTGCCAGCAGCCTTCATCGACAGGGGAGGACAGATACGCAGTATTTT.